Reported below is one T cell receptor beta chain. The antigen remains unidentified. These data originate in a study of CD8 T cells in Susac syndrome. When the RNA was reverse transcribed, random hexamers were used with an input of roughly 0.45 to 1 ug. Across 54 Vbeta and 13 Jbeta, immunoSEQ multiplex PCR amplified TCR beta CDR3. TCRdb processed the immunoSEQ multiplex PCR reads anew with MiXCR; each CDR3 protein has one entry. The sample holds about 430,000 distinct CDR3 sequences, roughly 85% seen once. In the multiple sclerosis control group, patients were treatment-naive and had stable or active relapsing-remitting disease. TEMRA cells were FACS-enriched, with CD8+ and CD4+ T cells isolated negatively. Trimming pared 2 bases from V and 3 bases from J, leaving 16 bases between. CDR1 is GTSNPN, CDR2 SVGIG, per germline (reference sequence). This CDR3 has 16 residues. Study-wide findings and caveats: Regarding the TCR sequencing and HLA analysis, the study admitted that a relatively small number of individuals were involved.

This chain uses TRBV30 with TRBJ2-2; D not resolved. Sequencing used CD8+ T cells from PBMCs. The clonotype was recovered from a human donor with multiple sclerosis. CDR3 in amino acids: CAWSIWALEDTGELFF. The CDR3 nucleotides read TGTGCCTGGAGTATATGGGCCCTAGAAGACACCGGGGAGCTGTTTTTT. Combining the CDR3 with reference TRBV30 and TRBJ2-2 gives the whole variable domain SQTIHQWPATLVQPVGSPLSLECTVEGTSNPNLYWYRQAAGRGLQLLFYSVGIGQISSEVPQNLSASRPQDRQFILSSKKLLLSDSGFYLCAWSIWALEDTGELFFGEGSRLTVL.